This T cell receptor (beta chain) was documented in a study of cytotoxic CD8 clonotypes in ibrutinib-treated CLL. Sequencing was performed with immunoSEQ multiplex PCR; in TCRdb, only in-frame clones are kept and a portion is missing. The data hold approximately 190,000 clones, with about four fifths observed a single time. This CDR3 is built from 11 residues. Germline V gives CDR1 DFQATT, CDR2 SNEGSKA (reference sequence). The ends were cut back, 5 bases at V and 6 bases at J, with 10 bases in the middle. Study outcomes and limitations: The times at which samples were taken varied between sustained-remission and progressing patients. Having risen at ibrutinib response, clonality had fallen back toward baseline by progression.

TCR beta libraries used roughly 2 micrograms of DNA from cryopreserved PBMCs. Worth noting for this clone: Its antigen is not identified.

The chain uses TRBV20-1 and TRBJ1-1; possible D gene TRBD1, 5 bases. This sequence was found in a human donor with chronic lymphocytic leukemia. Sample: PBMCs, taken after 12 months of ibrutinib treatment. CDR3 sequence: CSAGGRPEAFF. The CDR3 nucleotides are TGCAGTGCTGGGGGGAGGCCTGAAGCTTTCTTT.